Below, 29 T cell receptor beta chains from the same sample are listed, as sequenced in a study of OX40 agonist ivuxolimab in advanced cancers. The repertoire was sequenced with immunoSEQ multiplex PCR; TCRdb's copy has only in-frame clones and lacks some. In the table there are 90,000 to 100,000 clones, roughly nine tenths of which are singletons. Sequenced here: CD4+ or CD8+ T cells sorted from blood, sampled in a trial of the OX40 agonist ivuxolimab. These receptors all come from an adult with an advanced solid tumor such as melanoma, head and neck, liver or kidney cancer.

Ten or more counts support this clone. The CDR3 region is CASSGNSLGFF. The CDR3 region has the DNA TGTGCCAGCAGTGGCAATTCTTTAGGGTTCTTC. V is TRBV6-6 and J is TRBJ2-1; D gene uncertain. V shed 5 bases and J shed 15 bases, with 14 bases lying between them. Germline loops: CDR1 MNHNY, CDR2 SVGAGI (reference sequence). The CDR3 is made up of 11 amino acids.

This chain uses TRBV18 with TRBJ1-1; TRBD1 is a possible D gene (5 bases). Deletions cut 3 bases from V and 0 bases from J, with 11 bases between. The CDR3 covers 15 residues. Germline CDR1 is KGHSH and CDR2 is LQKENI. In DNA, the CDR3 is TGTGCCAGCTCACCTACCGGGACGTTGAACACTGAAGCTTTCTTT. Translation gives CASSPTGTLNTEAFF.

This clone was detected once. The genes are TRBV29-1 and TRBJ2-3; 9 positions agree with TRBD2. The junction had 7 bases not matched to a gene; V was cut back by 3 bases and J by 6 bases. The CDR3 runs 14 residues. CDR1 is SQVTM and CDR2 is ANQGSEA in the germline V gene. The CDR3 is CSVDGGRAEDTQYF. The CDR3 DNA reads TGCAGCGTTGATGGCGGGAGGGCCGAGGATACGCAGTATTTT.

V is TRBV7-9 and J is TRBJ2-3, with 8 bases lining up with TRBD2. CDR1 SEHNR and CDR2 FQNEAQ come from the germline V gene (reference sequence). Trimming removed 5 bases from V and 0 bases from J; junction bases left unmatched: 7. The CDR3 is 16 amino acids. The CDR3 DNA reads TGTGCCAGCAGCCCTCATAGCGGGGTTAGCACAGATACGCAGTATTTT. Encoded protein: CASSPHSGVSTDTQYF.

This chain links TRBV5-5 with TRBJ2-7; 10 positions agree with TRBD1. Germline V gene data show CDR1 as SGHKS and CDR2 as YYEKEE (reference sequence). The CDR3 is 15 residues long. The J segment lost 5 bases and the V segment lost 2 bases, leaving 7 bases of the junction unmatched. The chain's CDR3 is CASSFAGQGSNEQYV. In DNA form, the CDR3 reads TGTGCCAGCAGCTTTGCGGGACAGGGGTCCAACGAGCAGTACGTC.

The chain employs TRBV30 and TRBJ2-1, with 12 bases aligning to TRBD2. CDR1 and CDR2 (germline): GTSNPN, SVGIG (reference sequence). V lost 3 bases and J lost 12; bases outside the gene matches: 12. The CDR3 runs 15 residues. This chain's CDR3 is CAWSSSGLAGIGQFF. CDR3 DNA: TGTGCCTGGAGCTCCAGCGGACTAGCGGGAATCGGGCAGTTCTTC.

The V gene is TRBV18, the J gene TRBJ1-1; D is perhaps TRBD1 (5 bases). Germline V CDR1 and CDR2: KGHSH, LQKENI. The germline V and J ends were trimmed by 3 bases and 5 bases, with 16 bases remaining between them. The CDR3 is 15 amino acids. The CDR3 nucleotides read TGTGCCAGCTCACCCAGGGATACTACGACGACTGAAGCTTTCTTT. This encodes CASSPRDTTTTEAFF.

The V gene is TRBV7-8, the J gene TRBJ2-1; tentatively, D is TRBD1 or TRBD2 (5 bases each). The V gene's germline CDR1 is SGHVS and CDR2 FQNEAQ. The germline V and J ends were trimmed by 9 bases and 6 bases, with 15 bases remaining between them. The CDR3 has 13 residues. The CDR3 region has the DNA TGTGCCAGTGGGCTGCGTGGGGGCAATGAGCAGTTCTTC. It codes for CASGLRGGNEQFF.

The chain's CDR3 is CASSQGPSGPYNEQFF. Written as DNA, the CDR3 is TGCGCCAGCAGCCAAGGTCCCAGCGGGCCATACAATGAGCAGTTCTTC. The chain links TRBV4-3 to TRBJ2-1, with D perhaps matching TRBD2 (6 bases). V dropped 1 base and J dropped 4 bases, with 14 bases sitting between them. Germline CDR1 reads LGHNA; CDR2 reads YSLEER. This CDR3 region has 16 residues.

This sequence joins TRBV19 and TRBJ2-2; perhaps TRBD2 as D (7 bases). The CDR3 length is 16 residues. The V end lost 6 bases, the J end lost 5 bases, and 19 bases lay between the germline ends. CDR1 LNHDA and CDR2 SQIVND come from the germline V gene (reference sequence). The CDR3 DNA is TGTGCCAGTAGCCCCCTGGGGGGCGGGAGAACCGGGGAGCTGTTTTTT. Encoded protein: CASSPLGGGRTGELFF.

The chain couples TRBV9 to TRBJ1-2; no firm D call. This CDR3 has 13 amino acids. Germline V lookup: CDR1 SGDLS, CDR2 YYNGEE. Trimming removed 0 bases from V and 8 bases from J, with 11 bases in between. In nucleotides, the CDR3 is TGTGCCAGCAGCGTAGGGGCAGGACGGGGCTACACCTTC. This sequence encodes CASSVGAGRGYTF.

The CDR3 sequence: CASSLDVTGFSNQPQHF. CDR3 nucleotides: TGTGCCAGCAGCTTGGATGTTACAGGGTTTAGCAATCAGCCCCAGCATTTT. The genes are TRBV5-8 and TRBJ1-5; possibly TRBD1 for D (6 bases). This CDR3 spans 17 amino acids. V was clipped by 0 bases and J by 0 bases, with 13 bases between them. Germline V CDR1 and CDR2: SGHTS, YDEGEE.

The J gene is TRBJ1-3, the V gene TRBV28, with D possibly TRBD1 on 6 matching bases. Trimming stripped 4 bases from V and 4 bases from J, with 11 bases between. Germline CDR1 is MDHEN and CDR2 is SYDVKM. The length of the CDR3 is 14 residues. CDR3 bases: TGTGCCAGCAGTTCAACAGGGATCGGAAACACCATATATTTT. Protein sequence: CASSSTGIGNTIYF.

The count of this clone is one. The chain combines TRBV28 with TRBJ2-5; the D gene is possibly TRBD2 (5 bases). Germline assignment: CDR1 MDHEN and CDR2 SYDVKM. Trimming shortened V by 6 bases and J by 5 bases, and 10 bases separated the two germline ends. This CDR3 has 12 amino acids. The CDR3 DNA sequence: TGTGCCAGCAGCCCTCGAGGGGAGACCCAGTACTTC. This sequence encodes CASSPRGETQYF.

The rearrangement links TRBV29-1 to TRBJ1-5; D remains ambiguous. V gave up 4 bases and J gave up 5 bases, with 12 bases separating them. This CDR3 has 13 residues. Germline V gene data show CDR1 as SQVTM and CDR2 as ANQGSEA. The CDR3 coding sequence is TGCAGCGTTGCCCGGGGAAATGATCAGCCCCAGCATTTT. Protein sequence: CSVARGNDQPQHF.

This clone has a single count. This chain connects TRBV19 to TRBJ1-4; no definite D call. CDR3 length equals 17 residues. V lost 9 bases, J lost 0 bases, and 20 bases lay in between. In germline, CDR1 is LNHDA, CDR2 SQIVND (reference sequence). As DNA, the CDR3 is TGTGCCAGCCCCCAGGATGGGGTCGGGCCAACTAATGAAAAACTGTTTTTT. Residues: CASPQDGVGPTNEKLFF.

This sequence joins TRBV6-6 and TRBJ2-5; 11 bases are a match to TRBD2. The CDR3 spans 16 residues. The germline V gene encodes CDR1 MNHNY and CDR2 SVGAGI (reference sequence). V trimming: 1 base; J trimming: 3 bases; junction bases outside the gene matches: 4. DNA of the CDR3: TGTGCCAGCAGTTACTGGCCGGGACTAGCGGAAGAGACCCAGTACTTC. It codes for CASSYWPGLAEETQYF.

A single count supports this clone. The CDR3 DNA follows: TGTGCCAGCAGCTTAGAAGCGGAGGTCTACGAGCAGTACTTC. As protein: CASSLEAEVYEQYF. The chain joins TRBV7-6 to TRBJ2-7; weak D call: TRBD2 (5 bases). The V gene's germline CDR1 is SGHVS and CDR2 FNYEAQ. The CDR3 length is 14 residues. V lost 1 base, J lost 3 bases, and 10 bases lay in between.

The chain carries TRBV25-1 and TRBJ1-1; 8 bases match TRBD1. CDR1 is MGHDK, CDR2 SYGVNS, per germline. This CDR3 is 12 amino acids long. The V gene end was trimmed by 3 bases and the J gene end by 8 bases; junction bases not matched to a gene: 2. The CDR3 is CASSDRTGEAFF. CDR3 sequence (DNA): TGTGCCAGCAGTGATCGGACAGGGGAAGCTTTCTTT.

The chain carries TRBV6-6 and TRBJ2-7; D not resolved. The V gene lost 8 bases and the J gene lost 5 bases, with 16 bases spanning the gap. CDR3 length: 13 amino acids. Germline CDR1 MNHNY, CDR2 SVGAGI (reference sequence). The CDR3 sequence is CASEYARADEQYF. CDR3 in DNA: TGTGCCAGCGAGTACGCCCGGGCCGACGAGCAGTACTTC.

V usage is TRBV9 and J usage is TRBJ2-1; the D is unclear. The CDR3 is 15 residues long. Per germline, CDR1 SGDLS and CDR2 YYNGEE. V lost 2 bases, J lost 6 bases, and 15 bases lay in between. The CDR3 region has the DNA TGTGCCAGCAGCGTTGGTGGGTCGGGCATCAATGAGCAGTTCTTC. Translating it yields CASSVGGSGINEQFF.

V is TRBV5-1 and J is TRBJ2-3; 9 bases line up with TRBD2. Germline lookup yields CDR1 SGHRS and CDR2 YFSETQ. CDR3 length: 16 residues. J lost 2 bases, V lost 3 bases, and 7 bases had no gene match. The CDR3 is CASSSPLAGYTDTQYF. CDR3 sequence (DNA): TGCGCCAGCAGCTCCCCCCTAGCGGGATACACAGATACGCAGTATTTT.

The sample holds one count of this clone. The CDR3 protein is CASSAGPQDNEQFF. As DNA, the CDR3 is TGTGCCAGCAGCGCGGGACCGCAAGACAATGAGCAGTTCTTC. This rearrangement joins TRBV5-4 to TRBJ2-1, with a weak D call TRBD2 (6 bases). V dropped 4 bases and J dropped 5 bases, with 13 bases sitting between them. This CDR3 has 14 amino acids. CDR1 and CDR2 from the germline V gene are SGHNT and YYREEE (reference sequence).

The rearrangement joins TRBV10-3 to TRBJ1-2, with 7 bases matching TRBD1. With 4 bases clipped from V and 0 bases from J, the junction kept 2 bases outside the gene matches. The germline gives CDR1 ENHRY, CDR2 SYGVKD. CDR3 size: 14 residues. The CDR3 spells CAISAGTANYGYTF. In nucleotides, the CDR3 is TGTGCCATCAGTGCTGGGACAGCTAACTATGGCTACACCTTC.

The gene calls are TRBV6-5 and TRBJ2-1; D unclear. CDR3 length: 13 residues. Germline V gives CDR1 MNHEY, CDR2 SVGAGI. Trimming left V 4 bases short and J 6 bases short, with 10 bases between. CDR3 loop: CASSFSTVNEQFF. In DNA form, the CDR3 reads TGTGCCAGCAGTTTTTCCACAGTCAATGAGCAGTTCTTC.

Of note for this clone: Other DNA sequences in this sample translate to the same CDR3. The CDR3 protein is CASSSGQGDQPQHF. The DNA of the CDR3 is TGTGCCAGCAGCAGCGGACAGGGCGACCAGCCCCAGCATTTT. The chain recombines TRBV28 with TRBJ1-5; the match to TRBD1 covers 8 bases. From germline, CDR1 is MDHEN and CDR2 SYDVKM. This CDR3 has 14 amino acids. V trimming: 6 bases; J trimming: 7 bases; junction bases outside the gene matches: 8.

This clone was detected only once. V and J are TRBV10-1 and TRBJ2-1, with 10 positions matching TRBD2. The CDR3 covers 14 residues. Germline V gene lookup returns CDR1 WNHNN and CDR2 SYGVQD (reference sequence). V dropped 3 bases and J dropped 6; count of bases not matched to a gene: 2. The CDR3 is CASSDSGRPNEQFF. The CDR3 DNA follows: TGCGCCAGCAGTGATAGCGGGAGGCCCAATGAGCAGTTCTTC.

The sample holds one count of this clone. The J gene is TRBJ2-3, the V gene TRBV30; no clear D. The germline gives CDR1 GTSNPN, CDR2 SVGIG (reference sequence). Trimming removed 3 bases at V and 0 bases at J, with 4 bases between. CDR3 length: 12 residues. The CDR3 region is CAWSGSTDTQYF. CDR3 DNA: TGTGCCTGGAGCGGGAGCACAGATACGCAGTATTTT.

The chain combines TRBV25-1 with TRBJ1-1; weak D call: TRBD1 (6 bases). This CDR3 is 13 amino acids long. Deletions cut 6 bases from V and 5 bases from J, with 13 bases between. Per the germline V gene, CDR1 is MGHDK and CDR2 is SYGVNS. This CDR3 is CASSGTGWTEAFF. DNA of the CDR3: TGTGCCAGCAGCGGCACAGGGTGGACTGAAGCTTTCTTT.